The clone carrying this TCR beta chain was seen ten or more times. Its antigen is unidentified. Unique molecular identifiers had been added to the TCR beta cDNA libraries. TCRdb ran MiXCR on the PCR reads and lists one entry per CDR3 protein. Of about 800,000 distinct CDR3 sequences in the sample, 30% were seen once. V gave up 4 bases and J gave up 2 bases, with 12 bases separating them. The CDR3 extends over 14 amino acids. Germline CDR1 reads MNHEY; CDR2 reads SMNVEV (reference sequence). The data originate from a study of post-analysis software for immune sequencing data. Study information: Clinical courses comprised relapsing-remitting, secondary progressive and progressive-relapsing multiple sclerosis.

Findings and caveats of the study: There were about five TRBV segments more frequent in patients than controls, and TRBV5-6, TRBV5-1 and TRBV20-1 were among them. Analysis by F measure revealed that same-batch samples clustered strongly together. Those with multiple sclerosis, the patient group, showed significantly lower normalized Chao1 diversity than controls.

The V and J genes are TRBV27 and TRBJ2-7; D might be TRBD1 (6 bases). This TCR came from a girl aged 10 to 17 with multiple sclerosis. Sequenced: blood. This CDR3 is CASSYGGRTYEQYF. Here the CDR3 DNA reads TGTGCCAGCAGTTATGGGGGCAGAACCTACGAGCAGTACTTC.